This TCR beta chain came from a study of T cell responses to AZD1222 COVID-19 vaccine. Generated by immunoSEQ multiplex PCR, the TCRdb table keeps only in-frame clones and is missing some. This sample yields roughly 130,000 clones, of which about nine tenths are seen a single time; approximately 1.5% belongs to the top ten. The germline CDR1 and CDR2 sequences are GTSNPN and SVGIG (reference sequence). The CDR3 has 13 amino acids. The ends lost 7 bases at V and 3 bases at J; junction bases unmatched: 6. This specimen consisted of peripheral blood, obtained on day 0 of AZD1222 vaccination. The TCR comes from an adult in good health. V usage is TRBV30 and J usage is TRBJ2-3, with 8 bases matching TRBD2. The DNA for the CDR3 is TGTGCCTACGCGGGGGGCGGTACAGATACGCAGTATTTT. Translation gives CAYAGGGTDTQYF.